These T cell receptor beta chains were read from a single sample in a study of T cells in Graves' hyperthyroidism and ophthalmopathy. TCRdb used MiXCR to reprocess the multiplex PCR reads, holding one entry per CDR3 protein. Of 550,000 to 800,000 distinct CDR3 sequences listed, approximately 15% are singletons. The specimen sequenced was blood. These receptors were taken from a man aged 50 to 60 with Graves' hyperthyroidism. Each CDR3 is given with its conserved first and last residue. The D gene is left open where the match is weak. Expanded clones get a size class; other rows say once, few or many, or leave the size out.

TRBD1	.	TRBV20-1	TRBJ1-2	CSARDLDRGTNYGYTF	TGCAGTGCTAGAGACCTAGACAGGGGAACAAACTATGGCTACACCTTC
.	many	TRBV11-2	TRBJ2-1	CASSLETYNEQFF	TGTGCCAGCAGCTTAGAGACCTACAATGAGCAGTTCTTC
TRBD2	many	TRBV20-1	TRBJ2-3	CSASWAGGTDTQYF	TGCAGTGCTAGTTGGGCGGGAGGCACAGATACGCAGTATTTT
.	.	TRBV7-8	TRBJ1-5	CASSLDRVGNNQPQHF	TGTGCCAGCAGCTTAGACAGGGTCGGAAACAATCAGCCCCAGCATTTT
TRBD1	.	TRBV5-1	TRBJ1-1	CASNLGQANTEAFF	TGCGCCAGCAACTTGGGACAGGCGAACACTGAAGCTTTCTTT
TRBD1	.	TRBV28	TRBJ2-7	CASWRTGVYEQYF	TGTGCCAGCTGGAGGACAGGGGTCTACGAGCAGTACTTC
TRBD2	.	TRBV2	TRBJ2-3	CASSTIAGGGTDTQYF	TGTGCCAGCAGCACCATAGCGGGAGGGGGGACAGATACGCAGTATTTT
.	few	TRBV6-1	TRBJ1-1	CASSYYSETSGNTEAFF	TGTGCCAGCAGTTATTACAGTGAAACGTCGGGAAACACTGAAGCTTTCTTT
TRBD1	many	TRBV29-1	TRBJ2-7	CSVEDREVSYEQYF	TGCAGCGTTGAGGACAGGGAGGTATCCTACGAGCAGTACTTC
.	many	TRBV11-3	TRBJ2-3	CASSLGDLRDTQYF	TGTGCCAGCAGCTTAGGTGATTTACGCGATACGCAGTATTTT
TRBD2	many	TRBV28	TRBJ2-7	CASSFSRVAGDYEQYF	TGTGCCAGCAGTTTCTCCCGAGTAGCGGGGGACTACGAGCAGTACTTC
.	few	TRBV7-8	TRBJ1-1	CASSLIPGEGTEAFF	TGTGCCAGCAGCTTAATTCCAGGGGAGGGGACTGAAGCTTTCTTT
.	few	TRBV28	TRBJ1-1	CASSGIGGGTEAFF	TGTGCCAGCAGTGGAATAGGGGGTGGAACTGAAGCTTTCTTT
.	many	TRBV28	TRBJ1-1	CASRPSDGRNTEAFF	TGTGCCAGCAGGCCTTCGGACGGGAGGAACACTGAAGCTTTCTTT
TRBD2	many	TRBV7-2	TRBJ2-1	CASRLAGVTYNEQFF	TGTGCCAGCAGGTTAGCGGGAGTGACCTACAATGAGCAGTTCTTC
.	.	TRBV11-2	TRBJ2-7	CASSLDLTGIRGQYF	TGTGCCAGCAGCTTAGATTTGACTGGCATACGAGGACAGTACTTC
.	.	TRBV9	TRBJ2-1	CASSVGQLNEQFF	TGTGCCAGCAGCGTAGGACAGCTCAATGAGCAGTTCTTC
TRBD2	few	TRBV7-9	TRBJ2-5	CASSPAGGRAKLQETQYF	TGTGCCAGCAGCCCCGCTGGCGGGAGGGCCAAGCTCCAGGAGACCCAGTACTTC
TRBD2	many	TRBV6-1	TRBJ2-2	CASSEGTSVTGELFF	TGTGCCAGCAGTGAGGGGACTAGTGTCACCGGGGAGCTGTTTTTT
.	.	TRBV19	TRBJ2-1	CASSVLTSREQFF	TGTGCCAGTAGTGTCCTGACTAGTCGTGAGCAGTTCTTC
TRBD1	few	TRBV7-9	TRBJ2-5	CASSFRGGGKTQYF	TGTGCCAGCAGCTTCCGAGGGGGCGGAAAGACCCAGTACTTC
.	many	TRBV11-3	TRBJ2-1	CASSTSPGSHNEQFF	TGTGCCAGCAGCACAAGCCCCGGGTCACACAATGAGCAGTTCTTC
.	many	TRBV6-1	TRBJ2-3	CASSDKAISTTDTQYF	TGTGCCAGCAGTGATAAGGCAATCTCGACCACAGATACGCAGTATTTT
TRBD2	few	TRBV24-1	TRBJ2-1	CATSEPGLAGGSSYNEQFF	TGTGCCACCAGTGAACCGGGACTAGCGGGGGGTAGCTCCTACAATGAGCAGTTCTTC
TRBD1	.	TRBV4-1	TRBJ1-3	CASSQPTGEIGNTIYF	TGCGCCAGCAGCCAACCAACAGGGGAGATAGGAAACACCATATATTTT
.	.	TRBV9	TRBJ2-5	CASSAQIKGGETQYF	TGTGCCAGCAGCGCCCAAATTAAGGGGGGGGAGACCCAGTACTTC
.	.	TRBV7-2	TRBJ2-1	CASSLPSGLSYNEQFF	TGTGCCAGCAGCCTACCCAGCGGACTCTCCTACAATGAGCAGTTCTTC
TRBD1	few	TRBV20-1	TRBJ2-2	CSAGTATNTGELFF	TGCAGTGCTGGGACAGCTACGAACACCGGGGAGCTGTTTTTT
TRBD2	few	TRBV20-1	TRBJ2-3	CSASSPGLAGASSTDTQYF	TGCAGTGCTAGTTCTCCGGGACTAGCGGGGGCGTCTAGCACAGATACGCAGTATTTT
.	few	TRBV28	TRBJ2-7	CASSFGLVETYEQYF	TGTGCCAGCAGCTTCGGACTGGTGGAGACCTACGAGCAGTACTTC
TRBD1	many	TRBV28	TRBJ2-7	CASSFIQTGAHLSYEQYF	TGTGCCAGCAGTTTCATCCAGACAGGGGCACATTTATCCTACGAGCAGTACTTC
TRBD1	many	TRBV7-9	TRBJ2-7	CASSFQGADYEQYF	TGTGCCAGCAGCTTCCAGGGGGCAGACTACGAGCAGTACTTC
.	.	TRBV6-5	TRBJ2-2	CASSYFQENTGELFF	TGTGCCAGCAGTTACTTTCAGGAGAACACCGGGGAGCTGTTTTTT
TRBD2	many	TRBV27	TRBJ2-1	CASSQGLAVSYNEQFF	TGTGCCAGCAGCCAGGGACTAGCGGTCTCCTACAATGAGCAGTTCTTC
.	.	TRBV7-8	TRBJ1-2	CASSLATVDGYTF	TGTGCCAGCAGCTTAGCAACAGTGGATGGCTACACCTTC
.	.	TRBV5-1	TRBJ2-7	CASSIDGRRSYEQYF	TGCGCCAGCAGCATTGACGGACGGAGGTCCTACGAGCAGTACTTC
.	many	TRBV18	TRBJ1-1	CASSPSASRKMNTEAFF	TGTGCCAGCTCACCATCAGCCAGTAGGAAGATGAACACTGAAGCTTTCTTT
TRBD1	many	TRBV29-1	TRBJ2-7	CSVRPGQGLYEQYF	TGCAGCGTCCGTCCGGGACAGGGGCTCTACGAGCAGTACTTC
.	.	TRBV27	TRBJ2-6	CASQLGTSGANVLTF	TGTGCCAGCCAGTTGGGAACCTCTGGGGCCAACGTCCTGACTTTC
.	.	TRBV11-2	TRBJ1-1	CASSKGTTGVGNTEAFF	TGTGCCAGCAGTAAAGGGACGACAGGTGTGGGGAACACTGAAGCTTTCTTT
.	.	TRBV18	TRBJ2-7	CASSPQWSEGGRYEQYF	TGTGCCAGCTCACCACAGTGGTCGGAGGGGGGTCGGTACGAGCAGTACTTC
.	.	TRBV6-5	TRBJ2-1	CASSYLGAGEVSYNEQFF	TGTGCCAGCAGTTATCTCGGGGCCGGGGAGGTCTCCTACAATGAGCAGTTCTTC
.	few	TRBV19	TRBJ2-1	CASSIAAQNEQFF	TGTGCCAGTAGTATAGCGGCCCAGAATGAGCAGTTCTTC
.	many	TRBV10-3	TRBJ2-6	CAISDNPSGANVLTF	TGTGCCATCAGTGACAACCCCTCTGGGGCCAACGTCCTGACTTTC
.	many	TRBV28	TRBJ1-2	CASLSPSGDGIYGYTF	TGTGCCAGCCTTTCCCCCTCCGGGGACGGCATCTATGGCTACACCTTC
.	.	TRBV30	TRBJ1-3	CAWRMVGNTIYF	TGTGCCTGGAGAATGGTTGGAAACACCATATATTTT
.	.	TRBV20-1	TRBJ1-5	CSARDRLFSNQPQHF	TGCAGTGCTAGAGATCGACTGTTTAGCAATCAGCCCCAGCATTTT
.	many	TRBV5-1	TRBJ2-3	CASSLTGAVTDTQYF	TGCGCCAGCAGCTTAACGGGAGCAGTGACAGATACGCAGTATTTT
.	many	TRBV27	TRBJ2-7	CASSRQVHYEQYF	TGTGCCAGCAGTCGACAGGTCCACTACGAGCAGTACTTC
TRBD2	.	TRBV27	TRBJ2-7	CASSFSGPSSYEQYF	TGTGCCAGCAGTTTTAGCGGGCCAAGCTCCTACGAGCAGTACTTC
.	few	TRBV6-1	TRBJ1-5	CASSDEGRVGGSGNQPQHF	TGTGCCAGCAGTGACGAGGGGCGGGTTGGAGGGTCCGGCAATCAGCCCCAGCATTTT
TRBD1	many	TRBV18	TRBJ2-7	CASSPGTGGSYEQYF	TGTGCCAGCTCACCTGGGACAGGGGGTTCCTACGAGCAGTACTTC